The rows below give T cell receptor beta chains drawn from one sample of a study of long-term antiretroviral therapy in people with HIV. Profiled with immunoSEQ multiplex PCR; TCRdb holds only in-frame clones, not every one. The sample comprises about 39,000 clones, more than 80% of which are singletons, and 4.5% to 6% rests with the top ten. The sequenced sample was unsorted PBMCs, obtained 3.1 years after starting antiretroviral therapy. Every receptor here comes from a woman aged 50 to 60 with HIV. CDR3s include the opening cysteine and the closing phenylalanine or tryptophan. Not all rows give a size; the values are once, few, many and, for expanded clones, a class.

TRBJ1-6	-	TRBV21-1	CASIHNSTGPNSPLHF
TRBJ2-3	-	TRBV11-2	CASRKRGGGRRTDTQYF
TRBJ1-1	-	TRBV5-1	CASGERNTEAFF
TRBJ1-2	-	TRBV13	CASSSGVSNYGYTF
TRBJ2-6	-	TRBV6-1	CASSAPGTRGSGANVLTF
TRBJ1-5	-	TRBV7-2	CASSLDLRAQHF
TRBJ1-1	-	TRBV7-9	CASSRETGRAFF
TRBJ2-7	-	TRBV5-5	CASSPPGTANYEQYF
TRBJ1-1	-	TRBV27	CASRLGGDWTEAFF
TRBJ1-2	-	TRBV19	CASSINLNFGTGVCGYTF
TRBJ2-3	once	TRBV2	CASIPGDRADTQYF
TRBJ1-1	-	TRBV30	CAWRVLREAFF
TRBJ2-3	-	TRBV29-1	CSVPSGRTDTQYF
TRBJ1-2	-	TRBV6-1	CASGTGGNYGYTF
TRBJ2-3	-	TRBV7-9	CASSLGGLADTQYF
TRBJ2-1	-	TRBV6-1	CASSEPLELAGGHEQFF
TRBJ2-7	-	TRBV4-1	CASSQDTSDPSYEQYF
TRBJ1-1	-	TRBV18	CASWDRGLNTEAFF
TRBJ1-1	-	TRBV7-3	CASRTDRGGTEAFF
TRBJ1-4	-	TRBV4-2	CASSQDSRGQVKGKLFF
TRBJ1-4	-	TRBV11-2	CASSPDPGGWGEKLFF
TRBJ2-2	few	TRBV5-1	CASSLAGNTGELFF
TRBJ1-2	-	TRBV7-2	CASSLGQGGYGYTF
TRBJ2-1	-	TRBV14	CASSRGLGGYYNEQFF
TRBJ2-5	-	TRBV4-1	CASSLMTSGGQETQYF
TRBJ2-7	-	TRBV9	CASSHRDRGYEQYF
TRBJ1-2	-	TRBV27	CASSPMGAINYGYTF
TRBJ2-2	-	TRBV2	CASRARLRLGTGELFF
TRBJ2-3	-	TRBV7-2	CASSSLAGSTDTQYF
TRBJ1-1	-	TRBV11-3	CASSEVENTEAFF
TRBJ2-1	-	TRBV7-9	CACERGTLYNEQFF
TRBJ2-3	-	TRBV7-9	CASSATSGVVDTQYF
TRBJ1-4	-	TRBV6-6	CASRWATNEKLFF
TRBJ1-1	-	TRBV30	CAWRETGPGAFF
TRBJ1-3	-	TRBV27	CASRRGQGNTIYF
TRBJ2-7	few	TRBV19	CASNRGGGTYEQYF
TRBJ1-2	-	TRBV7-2	CASRPGGTNYGYTF
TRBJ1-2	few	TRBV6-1	CASSTDRGPIDGYTF
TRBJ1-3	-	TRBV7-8	CASSLGQGNTIYF
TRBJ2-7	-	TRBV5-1	CASSGGTVNYEQYF
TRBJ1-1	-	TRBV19	CASLGWRTEAFF
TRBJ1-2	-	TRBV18	CASSPPFQRANYGYTF
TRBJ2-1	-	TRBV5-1	CASSRGDYNEQFF
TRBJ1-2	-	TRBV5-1	CASSLVPGGSLYGYTF
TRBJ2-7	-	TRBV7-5	CARSQEGSTRSVYEQYF
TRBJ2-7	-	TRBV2	CASSERRTGGSYEQYF
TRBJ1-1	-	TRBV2	CASSALINTEAFF
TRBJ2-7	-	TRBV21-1	CARPGCCYEQYF
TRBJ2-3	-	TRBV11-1	CASRAGLNGTQYTQYF
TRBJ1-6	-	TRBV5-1	CASSLGQPDSPLHF
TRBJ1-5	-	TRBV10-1	CASSAGQVGDQPQHF
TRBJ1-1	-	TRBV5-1	CASSLVPAGGDTEAFF
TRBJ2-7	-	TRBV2	CASSEGTSYEQYF
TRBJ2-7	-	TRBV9	CASSVDPGSSYEQYF
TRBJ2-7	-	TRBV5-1	CASSLSPGPSYEQYF
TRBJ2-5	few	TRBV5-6	CASSLAPAGGRETQYF
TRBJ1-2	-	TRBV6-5	CASSYGQGLNYGYTF
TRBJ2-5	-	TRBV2	CASSESGFQETQYF
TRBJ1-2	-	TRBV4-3	CASSQGTGSYGYTF
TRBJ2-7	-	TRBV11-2	CASSLSPGGVNEQYF